Here is one T cell receptor beta chain with its context. Antigen specificity is unknown. The CDR3 is 13 residues long. Trimming stripped 2 bases from V and 7 bases from J, with 11 bases between. Germline-derived CDR1 and CDR2 are LGHDT and YNNKEL (reference sequence). Regarding treatment: some 20 received Ad26.COV2.S at low or high dose, single or two shots; about 5 received placebo; per-sample allocation not given. Day 63 after the first injection of vaccine or placebo was the sampling time. It was an adult aged 18-55 years in Boston who was the donor. The data belong to a study of Ad26.COV2.S vaccination and SARS-CoV-2 variants. TCRdb's table, derived via immunoSEQ multiplex PCR, lists solely in-frame clones and lacks some. The repertoire holds 350,000 to 450,000 clones, over 75% seen once, with approximately 1.9% in the top ten. Findings and caveats of the study: Post-vaccination breadth of spike-specific CD8+ and CD4+ T cell responses was reportedly substantial. While placebo recipients had lower spike-specific TCR breadth, vaccine recipients had more. Placebo and vaccine recipients had non-spike TCR breadth that was similar.

This TCR was sampled from a person aged 18-65 years who received the Ad26.COV2.S COVID-19 vaccine or a placebo. The chain employs TRBV3-1 (or the pseudogene TRBV3-2) and TRBJ1-1; tentatively, D is TRBD1 (5 bases). Sequenced here: peripheral blood, sampled in a trial of Ad26.COV2.S vaccine versus placebo. The CDR3 DNA reads as TGTGCCAGCAGCCAAAGTGGGGCAAGTGAAGCTTTCTTT. Protein: CASSQSGASEAFF.